These 16 T cell receptor beta chains were all obtained from the same sample, sequenced in a study of CD8 T cells in ankylosing spondylitis. Points from the study as a whole: Seven to nine highly homologous variants made up a TCR beta motif that seemed to typify ankylosing spondylitis blood.

TCRdb passed the 5' RACE reads through MiXCR, listing each CDR3 protein once. The data show 670,000 or so distinct CDR3 sequences, about 20% seen once. No cognate antigen is known for these TCRs. Material: blood, either unsorted or a sorted T cell fraction (not recorded which). Receptor source: a male donor with ankylosing spondylitis.

This clonotype was detected only a few times. The rearrangement joins TRBV2 to TRBJ2-6; TRBD1 or TRBD2 may be the D gene (6 bases each). Germline V gives CDR1 SNHLY, CDR2 FYNNEI. The CDR3 is made up of 18 amino acids. V was pared by 2 bases and J by 0 bases, with 14 bases between. CDR3 sequence reads: CASSERSGAGSGANVLTF. In nucleotides, the CDR3 is TGTGCCAGCAGTGAAAGGTCGGGGGCGGGCTCTGGGGCCAACGTCCTGACTTTC.

This clonotype turned up a few times. CDR3 loop: CASSLGATSAVHEQFF. CDR3 DNA: TGTGCCAGCAGCTTAGGTGCAACTAGCGCGGTTCATGAGCAGTTCTTC. V and J are TRBV11-2 and TRBJ2-1; 7 bases fit TRBD2. This CDR3 region has 16 residues. The germline V gene encodes CDR1 SGHAT and CDR2 FQNNGV. Trimming cost V 1 base and J 8 bases; bases outside gene matches: 11.

The rearrangement joins TRBV7-2 to TRBJ2-1, with D perhaps TRBD2 (6 bases). This CDR3 is 15 amino acids long. Germline values: CDR1 SGHTA, CDR2 FQGNSA. Trimming took 4 bases from V and 8 from J, leaving 18 bases between them. CDR3 sequence (DNA): TGTGCCAGCAGCTCCGTGACTAGAATGGATGATGAGCAGTTCTTC. It is translated as CASSSVTRMDDEQFF.

This clonotype was detected a few times. The chain recombines TRBV29-1 with TRBJ1-1; D is possibly TRBD1 (6 bases). The CDR3 runs 12 residues. Trimming left V 7 bases short and J 0 bases short, with 9 bases between. Germline CDR1 is SQVTM and CDR2 is ANQGSEA. CDR3 loop: CSADRMNTEAFF. CDR3 DNA sequence: TGCAGCGCCGACAGGATGAACACTGAAGCTTTCTTT.

This clonotype occurred a few times. The chain is built from TRBV5-1 and TRBJ2-7; D gene uncertain. CDR1 is SGHRS and CDR2 is YFSETQ in the germline V gene. The germline V and J ends were trimmed by 0 bases and 7 bases, with 11 bases remaining between them. There are 13 residues in the CDR3. The CDR3 bases are TGCGCCAGCAGCTTGGAGCCAGCCTTGGAGCAGTACTTC. Its translation is CASSLEPALEQYF.

Details on this clonotype: A read error is likely, as this CDR3 ends without the conserved phenylalanine or tryptophan. Because the CDR3's place on the DNA is in doubt, the DNA is left out and the CDR3 is given as listed by TCRdb. The chain is built from TRBV18 and TRBJ2-1. From germline, CDR1 is KGHSH and CDR2 LQKENI. The CDR3 sequence runs 11 residues, both termini included. This chain's CDR3 is CASSRGFWPFC.

This chain links TRBV6-1 with TRBJ1-5; D may be TRBD1 (5 bases). This CDR3 has 13 amino acids. Germline loops: CDR1 MNHNS, CDR2 SASEGT. V was shortened by 6 bases and J by 2 bases, with 8 bases between the two germline ends. Here the CDR3 reads CASRGVGNQPQHF. The DNA for the CDR3 is TGTGCCAGCAGGGGGGTGGGCAATCAGCCCCAGCATTTT.

The chain joins TRBV4-1 to TRBJ2-1; 8 bases agree with TRBD2. The junction had 13 bases not matched to a gene; V was cut back by 4 bases and J by 8 bases. This CDR3 has 16 amino acids. Germline values: CDR1 MGHRA, CDR2 YSYEKL. CDR3 DNA: TGCGCCAGCAGCCCGGCGAATAGCGGGGCTGGGGATGAGCAGTTCTTC. The encoded protein is CASSPANSGAGDEQFF.

A few counts support this clonotype. The V gene is TRBV6-1, the J gene TRBJ2-7; D call uncertain. The CDR3 extends over 13 amino acids. Germline V gene data show CDR1 as MNHNS and CDR2 as SASEGT. V lost 5 bases and J 3 bases, leaving 11 bases between the germline ends. The CDR3 loop is CASSPASGYEQYF. The CDR3 region has the DNA TGTGCCAGCAGTCCCGCGTCGGGCTACGAGCAGTACTTC.

This clonotype was observed a handful of times. The CDR3 protein is CASSYDRAANTEAFF. The CDR3 coding sequence is TGTGCCAGCAGTTACGACAGGGCCGCGAACACTGAAGCTTTCTTT. V usage is TRBV27 and J usage is TRBJ1-1, with 7 bases matching TRBD1. V dropped 4 bases and J dropped 1; count of bases not matched to a gene: 6. This CDR3 spans 15 amino acids. Germline CDR1 and CDR2: MNHEY and SMNVEV (reference sequence).

The chain links TRBV6-1 to TRBJ2-3; D call uncertain. Between the trimmed V and J ends, which lost 5 bases and 2 bases, there was a span of 11 bases. CDR1 MNHNS and CDR2 SASEGT come from the germline V gene. This CDR3 has 14 residues. CDR3 sequence reads: CASSTSVYTDTQYF. CDR3 DNA sequence: TGTGCCAGCAGTACCAGCGTATACACAGATACGCAGTATTTT.

This clonotype was detected only a few times. This chain joins TRBV12-3 or TRBV12-4 and TRBJ2-1; unclear D gene. V gave up 3 bases and J gave up 8 bases, with 8 bases separating them. The CDR3 length is 12 residues. Here the CDR3 DNA reads TGTGCCAGCAGTTTTTCGCGCCATGAGCAGTTCTTC. Its protein product is CASSFSRHEQFF.

Ten or more counts support this clonotype. In DNA, the CDR3 is TGTGCCAGCAGTTTGGGCAGTAGATTCTATGGCTACACCTTC. It specifies CASSLGSRFYGYTF. This chain uses TRBV12-3 or TRBV12-4 with TRBJ1-2; D remains unclear. V shed 3 bases and J shed 4 bases, with 12 bases lying between them. CDR3 length: 14 amino acids.

The CDR3 spells CASSQEFEGEQFF. CDR3 DNA sequence: TGCGCCAGCAGCCAAGAATTCGAGGGTGAGCAGTTCTTC. This sequence joins TRBV4-3 and TRBJ2-1, with a tentative D call TRBD2 (5 bases). The CDR3 spans 13 residues. Trimming shortened V by 0 bases and J by 9 bases, and 9 bases separated the two germline ends. Germline assignment: CDR1 LGHNA and CDR2 YSLEER.

This sequence joins TRBV12-3 or TRBV12-4 and TRBJ1-1, with a tentative D call TRBD1 (5 bases). V lost 3 bases, J lost 1 base, and 9 bases lay in between. The CDR3 runs 14 residues. CDR3 amino acids: CASSFPGGNTEAFF. In DNA form, the CDR3 reads TGTGCCAGCAGTTTCCCCGGGGGGAACACTGAAGCTTTCTTT.

This chain joins TRBV27 and TRBJ2-1; the D gene is possibly TRBD2 (6 bases). Germline CDR1 MNHEY, CDR2 SMNVEV (reference sequence). The CDR3 length is 15 residues. V dropped 2 bases and J dropped 6 bases, with 14 bases sitting between them. CDR3 in DNA: TGTGCCAGCAGTTTACTGCTGGCGGGAATCAATGAGCAGTTCTTC. Residues: CASSLLLAGINEQFF.